This TCR beta chain originates from a study of early T cells in non-severe SARS-CoV-2 infection. Study background: The sequenced material was bulk RNA from unsorted whole blood, and its chains were unpaired.

This clonotype was seen at least ten times. Its antigen is not identified. At one end, the junction sequence differs from germline, possibly due to a read error. CDR1 and CDR2 (germline): MNHNS, SASEGT. The CDR3 is 12 residues long. Attached unique molecular identifiers marked individual cDNA molecules. TCRdb re-called the 5' RACE reads through MiXCR, storing one row per CDR3 protein. The sample shows 40,000 to 60,000 distinct CDR3 sequences, 4% to 5% of them seen only once. Study-wide findings and caveats: Matching results from VDJdb favored anti-spike CD8 responses, leaving private and CD4 specificities undetected.

Sequencing input: whole blood. The TCR was taken from an adult who was a healthcare worker with PCR-confirmed SARS-CoV-2 infection or an uninfected control (not recorded which). The chain employs TRBV6-1 and TRBJ2-7; 8 bases fit TRBD1. In DNA form, the CDR3 reads TGTGCCAGCAGTGAGGGGGAACAGGGGGTTACGTTC. Translated: CASSEGEQGVTF.